This TCR beta chain appears in the sequencing data of a study of CD8+CD57+ T cells in acquired aplastic anemia. Germline CDR1 reads SQVTM; CDR2 reads ANQGSEA. This CDR3 is 11 amino acids long. V lost 4 bases and J 3 bases, leaving 7 bases between the germline ends. This clonotype was counted only a few times. TCR beta VDJ combinations and CDR3 sequences were profiled from genomic DNA. TCRdb called the reads again in MiXCR, with one record for every CDR3 protein. The table shows under 75,000 distinct CDR3 sequences, with around half occurring only once. What was sequenced was sorted CD4+, CD8+, or CD8+CD57+ T cells (not recorded which) from PBMCs. This receptor was taken from a human donor in good health, serving as a control. This rearrangement joins TRBV29-1 to TRBJ2-7; perhaps TRBD1 as D (6 bases). The chain's CDR3 is CSVGGGYEQYF. The DNA for the CDR3 is TGCAGCGTTGGAGGGGGCTACGAGCAGTACTTC.